This TCR beta chain was documented in a study of regulatory T cells in long-lasting Graves disease. Through Arm-PCR of CDR3 regions and iRepertoire HTBI primers, TCR beta libraries were built. TCRdb called the multiplex PCR reads again in MiXCR, with one record for every CDR3 protein. The sample shows 400,000 to 650,000 distinct CDR3 sequences, about 16% of them seen only once. Stated time point: newly diagnosed GD, antithyroid drugs for less than 3 months. The authors made the TCR library using RNA they extracted from PBMCs. EDTA tubes received approximately 8.4 milliliters of collected peripheral blood. This clonotype was counted only a few times. This CDR3 has 15 amino acids. The germline V and J ends were trimmed by 1 base and 3 bases, with 7 bases remaining between them. Germline V gene data show CDR1 as LGHDT and CDR2 as YNNKEL (reference sequence). These data are also associated with another study on T cells in Graves' hyperthyroidism and ophthalmopathy.

The chain couples TRBV3-1 to TRBJ1-6; D perhaps matches TRBD1 (6 bases). This clonotype was sampled from a woman between 40 and 65 years old with Graves disease. Sequencing was performed on peripheral blood mononuclear cells (PBMCs), taken at new diagnosis, from a patient treated with antithyroid drugs. CDR3 residues: CASSQGDIYNSPLHF. Here the CDR3 DNA reads TGTGCCAGCAGCCAAGGGGACATCTATAATTCACCCCTCCACTTT.